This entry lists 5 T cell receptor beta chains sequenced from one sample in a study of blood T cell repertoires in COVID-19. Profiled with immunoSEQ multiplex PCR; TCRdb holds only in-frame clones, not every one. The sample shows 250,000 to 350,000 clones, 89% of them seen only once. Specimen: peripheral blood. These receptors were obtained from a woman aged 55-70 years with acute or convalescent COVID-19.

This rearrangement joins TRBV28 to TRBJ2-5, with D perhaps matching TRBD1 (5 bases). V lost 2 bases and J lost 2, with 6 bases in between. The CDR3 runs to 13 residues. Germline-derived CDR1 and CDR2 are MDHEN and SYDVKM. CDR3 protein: CASSLGAQETQYF. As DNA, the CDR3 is TGTGCCAGCAGTTTAGGGGCACAAGAGACCCAGTACTTC.

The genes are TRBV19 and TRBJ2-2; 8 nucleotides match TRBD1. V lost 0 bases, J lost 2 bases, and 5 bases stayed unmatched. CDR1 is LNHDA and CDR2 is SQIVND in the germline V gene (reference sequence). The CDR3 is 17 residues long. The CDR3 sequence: CASSIETGAANTGELFF. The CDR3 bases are TGTGCCAGTAGTATAGAGACAGGGGCGGCTAACACCGGGGAGCTGTTTTTT.

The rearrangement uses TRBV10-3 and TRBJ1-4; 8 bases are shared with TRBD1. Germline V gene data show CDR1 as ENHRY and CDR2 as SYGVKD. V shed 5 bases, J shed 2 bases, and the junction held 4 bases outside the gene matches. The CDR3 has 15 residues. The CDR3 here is CAISPRQGTNEKLFF. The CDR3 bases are TGTGCCATCAGTCCCAGACAGGGGACTAATGAAAAACTGTTTTTT.

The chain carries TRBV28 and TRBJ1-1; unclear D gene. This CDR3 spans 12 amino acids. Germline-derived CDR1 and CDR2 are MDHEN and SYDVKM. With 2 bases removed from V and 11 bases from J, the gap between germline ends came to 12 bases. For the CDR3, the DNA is TGTGCCAGCAGTTTACCCGACGGGTCGGCTTTCTTT. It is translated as CASSLPDGSAFF. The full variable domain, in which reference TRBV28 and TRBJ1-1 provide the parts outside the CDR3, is DVKVTQSSRYLVKRTGEKVFLECVQDMDHENMFWYRQDPGLGLRLIYFSYDVKMKEKGDIPEGYSVSREKKERFSLILESASTNQTSMYLCASSLPDGSAFFGQGTRLTVV.

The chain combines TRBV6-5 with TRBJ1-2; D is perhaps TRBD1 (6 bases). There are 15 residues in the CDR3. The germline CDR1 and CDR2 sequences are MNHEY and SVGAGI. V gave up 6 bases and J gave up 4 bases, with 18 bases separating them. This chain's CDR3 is CASRAIQDRTYGYTF. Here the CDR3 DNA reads TGTGCCAGCAGGGCTATACAGGACAGAACCTATGGCTACACCTTC.